This TCR beta chain derives from a study of blood T cell repertoires in COVID-19. Original processing notes: Nucleated cell number was recorded as an estimate derived from reference gene primer amplification. TCRdb keeps only in-frame clones here, not all; method: immunoSEQ multiplex PCR. From that table come the V and J calls and clone size; the DNA was used to work out D and trimming. Of approximately 320,000 clones in the sample, roughly 90% were seen once. Germline-derived CDR1 and CDR2 are SGHTA and FQGNSA. V gave up 7 bases and J gave up 3 bases, with 9 bases separating them. The CDR3 has 13 residues. Participants, about 18 to 100 years old, spanned approximately 25 US areas.

This receptor was identified in a woman younger than 30 who had recovered from COVID-19. The V gene is TRBV7-2, the J gene TRBJ1-4, with D perhaps TRBD1 (5 bases). The sample comprised PBMCs or T cells enriched from blood (not recorded which). CDR3 in amino acids: CASTEGANEKLFF. Written as DNA, the CDR3 is TGTGCCAGCACCGAAGGGGCTAATGAAAAACTGTTTTTT.